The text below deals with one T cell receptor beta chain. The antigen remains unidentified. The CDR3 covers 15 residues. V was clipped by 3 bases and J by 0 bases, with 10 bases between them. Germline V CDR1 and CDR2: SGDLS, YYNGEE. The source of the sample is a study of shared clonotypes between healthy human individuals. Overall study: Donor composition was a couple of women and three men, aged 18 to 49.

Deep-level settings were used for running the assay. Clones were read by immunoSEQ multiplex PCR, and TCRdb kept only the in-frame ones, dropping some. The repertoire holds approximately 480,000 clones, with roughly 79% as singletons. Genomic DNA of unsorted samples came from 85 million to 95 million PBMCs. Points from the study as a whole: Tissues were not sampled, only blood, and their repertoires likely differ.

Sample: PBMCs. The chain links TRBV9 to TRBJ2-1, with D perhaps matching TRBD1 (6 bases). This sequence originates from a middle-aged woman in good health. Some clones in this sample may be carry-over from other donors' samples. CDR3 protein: CASSAQGDSYNEQFF. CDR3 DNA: TGTGCCAGCAGCGCACAGGGTGACTCCTACAATGAGCAGTTCTTC.